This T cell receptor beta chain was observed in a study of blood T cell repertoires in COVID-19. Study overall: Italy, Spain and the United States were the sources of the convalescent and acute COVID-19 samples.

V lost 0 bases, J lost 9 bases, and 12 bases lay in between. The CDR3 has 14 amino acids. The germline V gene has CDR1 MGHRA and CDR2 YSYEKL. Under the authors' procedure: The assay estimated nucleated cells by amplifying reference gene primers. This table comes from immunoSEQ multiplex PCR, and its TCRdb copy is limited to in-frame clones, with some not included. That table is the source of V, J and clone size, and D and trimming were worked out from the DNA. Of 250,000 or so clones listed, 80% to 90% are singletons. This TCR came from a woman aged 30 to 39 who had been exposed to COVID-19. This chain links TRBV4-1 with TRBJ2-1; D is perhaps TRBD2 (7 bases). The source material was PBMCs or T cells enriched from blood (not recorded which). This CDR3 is CASSQDRGAGEQFF. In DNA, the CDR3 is TGCGCCAGCAGCCAAGACCGGGGGGCGGGTGAGCAGTTCTTC.